The entry that follows covers one T cell receptor (beta chain) sequence. This record comes from a study of shared clonotypes between healthy human individuals. The CDR3 runs to 12 residues. The ends were cut back, 4 bases at V and 1 base at J, with 4 bases in the middle. In germline, CDR1 is WNHNN, CDR2 SYGVQD (reference sequence). The authors split each subset's genomic DNA evenly across several immunoSEQ plates. Measured with immunoSEQ multiplex PCR; TCRdb has only the in-frame clones, and not every one. The profile shows 2.5 million or so clones, 90% to 95% of them singletons. Everyone who donated was a Caucasian adult who lived in Nashville, Tennessee.

The rearrangement joins TRBV10-1 to TRBJ1-1; no reliable D call. This receptor was identified in a man between 18 and 35 years old in good health. Source material: naive CD4+ T cells sorted from blood. Subset indicated: CD45RA+ positively selected. CDR3 in DNA: TGCGCCAGCAGTGGCCAGAACACTGAAGCTTTCTTT. The encoded protein is CASSGQNTEAFF.